This T cell receptor beta chain was found in a study of T cells in localized non-small cell lung cancer. TCRdb keeps only in-frame clones here, not all; method: immunoSEQ multiplex PCR. There are some 66,000 clones in the sample; approximately 84% occur only once, and about 13% lies in the top ten. This CDR3 region has 14 residues. V lost 6 bases, J lost 3 bases, and 12 bases lay in between. From germline, CDR1 is KGHSH and CDR2 LQKENI. This clone was found a few times. The sequence was collected from a female donor of 60 years or more with stage I lung adenocarcinoma. The sample was peripheral blood, taken before any cancer treatment. This chain uses TRBV18 with TRBJ1-5; D gene uncertain. The CDR3 coding sequence is TGTGCCAGCTCTTGGCAGGAAGCCAATCAGCCCCAGCATTTT. Its translation is CASSWQEANQPQHF.